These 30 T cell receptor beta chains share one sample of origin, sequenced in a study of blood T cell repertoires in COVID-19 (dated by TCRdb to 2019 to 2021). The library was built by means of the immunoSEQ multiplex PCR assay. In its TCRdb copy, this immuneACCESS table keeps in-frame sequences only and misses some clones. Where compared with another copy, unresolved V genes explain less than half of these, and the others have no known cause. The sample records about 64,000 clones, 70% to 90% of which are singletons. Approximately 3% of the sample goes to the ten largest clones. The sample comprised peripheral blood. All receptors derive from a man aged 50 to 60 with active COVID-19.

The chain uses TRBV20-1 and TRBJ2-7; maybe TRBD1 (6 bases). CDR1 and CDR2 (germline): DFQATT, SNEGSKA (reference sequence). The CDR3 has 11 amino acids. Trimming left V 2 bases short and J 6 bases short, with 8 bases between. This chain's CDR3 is CSARTGFEQYF. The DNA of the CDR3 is TGCAGTGCTAGAACAGGGTTCGAGCAGTACTTC.

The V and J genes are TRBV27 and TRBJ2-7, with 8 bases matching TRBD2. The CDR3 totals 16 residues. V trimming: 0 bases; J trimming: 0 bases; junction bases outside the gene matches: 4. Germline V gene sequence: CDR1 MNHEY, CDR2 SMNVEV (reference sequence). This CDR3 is CASSLSGGTSSYEQYF. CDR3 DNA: TGTGCCAGCAGTTTATCGGGCGGGACTAGCTCCTACGAGCAGTACTTC.

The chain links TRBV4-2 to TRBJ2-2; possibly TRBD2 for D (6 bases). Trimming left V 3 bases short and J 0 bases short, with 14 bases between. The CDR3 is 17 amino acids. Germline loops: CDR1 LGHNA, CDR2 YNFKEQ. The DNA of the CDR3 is TGTGCCAGCAGCCAGTTCCCTAGCGTCACGAACACCGGGGAGCTGTTTTTT. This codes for CASSQFPSVTNTGELFF.

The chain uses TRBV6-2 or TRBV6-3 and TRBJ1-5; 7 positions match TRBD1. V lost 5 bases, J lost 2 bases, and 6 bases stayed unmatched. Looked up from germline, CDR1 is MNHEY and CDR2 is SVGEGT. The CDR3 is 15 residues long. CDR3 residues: CASSETGIGNQPQHF. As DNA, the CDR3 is TGTGCCAGCAGTGAGACAGGGATTGGCAATCAGCCCCAGCATTTT.

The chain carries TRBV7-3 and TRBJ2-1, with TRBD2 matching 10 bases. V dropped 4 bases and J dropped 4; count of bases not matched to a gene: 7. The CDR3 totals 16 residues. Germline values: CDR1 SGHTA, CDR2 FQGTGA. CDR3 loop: CASSSRGLATYNEQFF. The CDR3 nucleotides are TGTGCCAGCAGCTCTAGGGGACTAGCGACATACAATGAGCAGTTCTTC. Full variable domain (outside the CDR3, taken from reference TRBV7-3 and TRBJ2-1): GAGVSQTPSNKVTEKGKYVELRCDPISGHTALYWYRQSLGQGPEFLIYFQGTGAADDSGLPNDRFFAVRPEGSVSTLKIQRTERGDSAVYLCASSSRGLATYNEQFFGPGTRLTVL.

CDR3: CASSQSGTSGYNEQFF. CDR3 in DNA: TGTGCCAGCAGCCAAAGCGGGACTAGCGGCTACAATGAGCAGTTCTTC. The chain joins TRBV7-2 to TRBJ2-1; the match to TRBD2 covers 11 bases. V trimming: 5 bases; J trimming: 3 bases; junction bases outside the gene matches: 6. The CDR3 is 16 residues long. The germline CDR1 and CDR2 sequences are SGHTA and FQGNSA.

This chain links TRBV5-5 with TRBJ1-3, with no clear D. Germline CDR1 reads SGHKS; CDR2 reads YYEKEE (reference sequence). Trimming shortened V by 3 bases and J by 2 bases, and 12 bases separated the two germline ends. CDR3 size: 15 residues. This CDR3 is CASSSRDGPGNTIYF. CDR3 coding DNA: TGTGCCAGCAGCTCCCGGGATGGGCCTGGAAACACCATATATTTT.

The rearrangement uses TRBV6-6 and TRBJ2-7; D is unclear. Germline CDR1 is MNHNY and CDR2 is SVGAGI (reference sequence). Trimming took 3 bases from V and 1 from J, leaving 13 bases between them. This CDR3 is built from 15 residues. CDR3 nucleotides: TGTGCCAGCAGTTATGACTGGGTTCGGTCCTACGAGCAGTACTTC. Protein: CASSYDWVRSYEQYF.

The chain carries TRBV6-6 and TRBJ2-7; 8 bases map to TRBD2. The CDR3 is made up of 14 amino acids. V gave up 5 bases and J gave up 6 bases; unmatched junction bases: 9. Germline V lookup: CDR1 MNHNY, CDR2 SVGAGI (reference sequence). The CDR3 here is CASSPGRGGREQYF. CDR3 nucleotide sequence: TGTGCCAGCAGTCCAGGACGGGGGGGCCGCGAGCAGTACTTC.

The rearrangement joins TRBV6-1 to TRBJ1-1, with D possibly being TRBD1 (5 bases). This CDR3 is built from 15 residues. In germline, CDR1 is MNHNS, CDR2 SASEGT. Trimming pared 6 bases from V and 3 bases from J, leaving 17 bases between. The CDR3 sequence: CASSTTTGGDTEAFF. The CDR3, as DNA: TGTGCCAGCAGCACCACTACCGGGGGGGACACTGAAGCTTTCTTT.

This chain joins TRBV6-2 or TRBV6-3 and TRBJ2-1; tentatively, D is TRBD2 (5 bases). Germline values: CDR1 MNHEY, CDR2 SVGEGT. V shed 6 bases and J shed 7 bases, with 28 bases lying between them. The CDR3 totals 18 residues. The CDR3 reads CASSYPFGELGNRNEQFF. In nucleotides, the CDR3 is TGTGCCAGCAGCTATCCCTTTGGGGAGTTAGGGAATCGGAATGAGCAGTTCTTC.

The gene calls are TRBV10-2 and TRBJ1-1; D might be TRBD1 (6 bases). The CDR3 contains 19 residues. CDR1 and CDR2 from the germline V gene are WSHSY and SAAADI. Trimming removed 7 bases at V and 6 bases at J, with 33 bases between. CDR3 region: CASKQNRVWFPISGAEAFF. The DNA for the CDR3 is TGCGCCAGCAAACAGAACAGGGTTTGGTTCCCGATCTCCGGAGCTGAAGCTTTCTTT.

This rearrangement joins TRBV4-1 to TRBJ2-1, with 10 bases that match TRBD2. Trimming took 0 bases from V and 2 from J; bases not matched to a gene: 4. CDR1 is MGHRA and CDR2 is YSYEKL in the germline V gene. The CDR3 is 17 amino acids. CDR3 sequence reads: CASSQEPSGGTYNEQFF. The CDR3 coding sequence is TGCGCCAGCAGCCAAGAGCCTAGCGGGGGTACCTACAATGAGCAGTTCTTC.

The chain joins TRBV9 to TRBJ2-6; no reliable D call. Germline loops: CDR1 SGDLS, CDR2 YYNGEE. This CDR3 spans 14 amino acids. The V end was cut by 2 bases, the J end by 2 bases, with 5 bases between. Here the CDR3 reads CASSVRTGANVLTF. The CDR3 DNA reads TGTGCCAGCAGCGTCAGAACTGGGGCCAACGTCCTGACTTTC.

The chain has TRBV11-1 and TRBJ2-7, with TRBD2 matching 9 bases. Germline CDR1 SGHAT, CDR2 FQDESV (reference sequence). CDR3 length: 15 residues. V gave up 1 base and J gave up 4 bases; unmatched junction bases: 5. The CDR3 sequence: CASSLGPSGNYEQYF. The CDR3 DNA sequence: TGTGCCAGCAGCTTAGGCCCTAGCGGGAATTACGAGCAGTACTTC.

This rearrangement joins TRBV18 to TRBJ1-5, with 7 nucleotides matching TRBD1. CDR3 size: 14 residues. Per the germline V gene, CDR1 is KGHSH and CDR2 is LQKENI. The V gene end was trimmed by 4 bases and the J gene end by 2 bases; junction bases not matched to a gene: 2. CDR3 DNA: TGTGCCAGCTCACTTACAGGGGGCAATCAGCCCCAGCATTTT. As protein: CASSLTGGNQPQHF. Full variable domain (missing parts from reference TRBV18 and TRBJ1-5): NAGVMQNPRHLVRRRGQEARLRCSPMKGHSHVYWYRQLPEEGLKFMVYLQKENIIDESGMPKERFSAEFPKEGPSILRIQQVVRGDSAAYFCASSLTGGNQPQHFGDGTRLSIL.

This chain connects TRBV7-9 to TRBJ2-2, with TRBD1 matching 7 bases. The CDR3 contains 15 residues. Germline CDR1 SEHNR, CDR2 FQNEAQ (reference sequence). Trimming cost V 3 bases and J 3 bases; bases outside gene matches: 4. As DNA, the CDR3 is TGTGCCAGCAGCTTTGGTCAGGGGGACACCGGGGAGCTGTTTTTT. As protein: CASSFGQGDTGELFF. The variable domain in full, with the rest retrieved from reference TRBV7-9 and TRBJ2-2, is DTGVSQNPRHKITKRGQNVTFRCDPISEHNRLYWYRQTLGQGPEFLTYFQNEAQLEKSRLLSDRFSAERPKGSFSTLEIQRTEQGDSAMYLCASSFGQGDTGELFFGEGSRLTVL.

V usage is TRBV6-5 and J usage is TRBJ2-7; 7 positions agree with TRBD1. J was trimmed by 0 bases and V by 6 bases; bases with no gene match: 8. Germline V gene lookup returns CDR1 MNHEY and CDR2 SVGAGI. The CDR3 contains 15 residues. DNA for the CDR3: TGTGCCAGCAGACCCGACAGGGCCATCTCCTACGAGCAGTACTTC. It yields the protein CASRPDRAISYEQYF.

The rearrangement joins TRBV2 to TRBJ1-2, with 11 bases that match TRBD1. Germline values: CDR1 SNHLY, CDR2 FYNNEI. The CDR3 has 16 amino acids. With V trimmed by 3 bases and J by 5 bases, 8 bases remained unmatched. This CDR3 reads CASSEQGTGGLYGYTF. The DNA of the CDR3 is TGTGCCAGCAGTGAGCAAGGGACAGGGGGGTTATATGGCTACACCTTC.

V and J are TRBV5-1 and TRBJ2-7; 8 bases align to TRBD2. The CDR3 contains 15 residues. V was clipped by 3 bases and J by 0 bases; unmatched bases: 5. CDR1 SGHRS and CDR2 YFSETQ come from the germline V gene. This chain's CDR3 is CASSWTGRGSYEQYF. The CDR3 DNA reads TGCGCCAGCAGCTGGACCGGGAGGGGCTCCTACGAGCAGTACTTC.

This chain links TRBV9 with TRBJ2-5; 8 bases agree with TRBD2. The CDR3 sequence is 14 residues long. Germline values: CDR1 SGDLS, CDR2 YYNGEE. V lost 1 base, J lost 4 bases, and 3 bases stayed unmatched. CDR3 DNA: TGTGCCAGCAGCGTAAGGGCGGGGGGAGAGACCCAGTACTTC. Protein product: CASSVRAGGETQYF.

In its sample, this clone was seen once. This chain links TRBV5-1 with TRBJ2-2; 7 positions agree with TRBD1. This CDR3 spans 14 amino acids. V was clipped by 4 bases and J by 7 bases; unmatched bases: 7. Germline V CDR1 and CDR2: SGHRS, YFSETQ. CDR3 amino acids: CASSRQGSGGELFF. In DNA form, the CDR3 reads TGCGCCAGCAGCCGACAGGGTTCGGGCGGGGAGCTGTTTTTT.

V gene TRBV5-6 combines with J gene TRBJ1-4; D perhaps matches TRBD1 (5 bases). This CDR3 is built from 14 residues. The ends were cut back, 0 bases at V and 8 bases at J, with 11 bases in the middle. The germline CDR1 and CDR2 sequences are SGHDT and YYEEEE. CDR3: CASSLVQGGEKLFF. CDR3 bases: TGTGCCAGCAGCTTGGTGCAGGGAGGGGAAAAACTGTTTTTT.

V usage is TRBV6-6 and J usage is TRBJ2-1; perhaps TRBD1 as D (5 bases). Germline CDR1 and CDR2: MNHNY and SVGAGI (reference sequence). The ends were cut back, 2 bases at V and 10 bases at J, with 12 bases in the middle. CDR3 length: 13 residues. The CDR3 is CASSYVREGEQFF. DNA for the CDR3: TGTGCCAGCAGTTACGTCAGGGAAGGAGAGCAGTTCTTC.

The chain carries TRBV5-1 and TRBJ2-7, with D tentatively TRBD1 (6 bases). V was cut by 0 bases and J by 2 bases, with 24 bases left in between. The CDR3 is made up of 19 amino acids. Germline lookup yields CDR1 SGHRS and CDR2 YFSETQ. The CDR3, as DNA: TGCGCCAGCAGCTTGGTGTCCGGACGATACAAGAGGGGGACCTACGAGCAGTACTTC. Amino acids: CASSLVSGRYKRGTYEQYF.

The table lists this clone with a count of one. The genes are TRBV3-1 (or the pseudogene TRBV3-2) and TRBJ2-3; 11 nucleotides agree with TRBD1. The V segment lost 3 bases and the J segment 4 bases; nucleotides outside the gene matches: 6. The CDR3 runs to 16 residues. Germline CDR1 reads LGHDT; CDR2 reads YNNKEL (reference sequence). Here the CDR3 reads CASSQEDRGQADTQYF. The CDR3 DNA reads TGTGCCAGCAGCCAGGAGGACAGGGGGCAGGCAGATACGCAGTATTTT.

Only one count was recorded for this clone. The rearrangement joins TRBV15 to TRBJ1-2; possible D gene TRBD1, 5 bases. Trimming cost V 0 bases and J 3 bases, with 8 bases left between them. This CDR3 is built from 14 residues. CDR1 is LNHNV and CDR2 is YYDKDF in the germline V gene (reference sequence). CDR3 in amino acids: CATSRDQGYYGYTF. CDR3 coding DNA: TGTGCCACCAGCAGAGATCAGGGATACTATGGCTACACCTTC. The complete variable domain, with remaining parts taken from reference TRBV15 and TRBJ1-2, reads DAMVIQNPRYQVTQFGKPVTLSCSQTLNHNVMYWYQQKSSQAPKLLFHYYDKDFNNEADTPDNFQSRRPNTSFCFLDIRSPGLGDTAMYLCATSRDQGYYGYTFGSGTRLTVV.

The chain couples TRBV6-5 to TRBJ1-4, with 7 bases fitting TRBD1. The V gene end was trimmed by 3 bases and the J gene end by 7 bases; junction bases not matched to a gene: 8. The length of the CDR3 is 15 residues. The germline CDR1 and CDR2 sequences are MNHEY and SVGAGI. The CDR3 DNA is TGTGCCAGCAGTTATACCCAGGGGGGTAGTGAAAAACTGTTTTTT. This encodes CASSYTQGGSEKLFF.

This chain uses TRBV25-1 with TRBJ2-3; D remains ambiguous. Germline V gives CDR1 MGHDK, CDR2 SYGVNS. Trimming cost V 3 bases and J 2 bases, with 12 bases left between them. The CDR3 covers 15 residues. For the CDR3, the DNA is TGTGCCAGCAGTGACTCTAACTCCTTCACAGATACGCAGTATTTT. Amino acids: CASSDSNSFTDTQYF.

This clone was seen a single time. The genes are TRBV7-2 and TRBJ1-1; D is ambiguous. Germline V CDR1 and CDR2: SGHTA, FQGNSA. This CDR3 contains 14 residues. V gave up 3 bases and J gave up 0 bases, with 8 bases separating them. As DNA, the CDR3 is TGTGCCAGCAGCTTCGGACTCATGAACACTGAAGCTTTCTTT. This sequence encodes CASSFGLMNTEAFF.